A selection of T cell receptor beta chains follows, all from one sample in a study of chemoradiotherapy in HPV16-positive cancers. The method was immunoSEQ multiplex PCR; TCRdb's version includes in-frame clones alone and lacks a portion of them. The sample lists 29,000 or so clones, approximately 91% occurring once. This specimen consisted of blood, obtained from a patient who underwent chemoradiotherapy. The receptors come from a human donor with HPV-associated anogenital cancer. CDR3s include the opening cysteine and the closing phenylalanine or tryptophan. A D gene is named only where the DNA matches it firmly. Clone size is shown for a subset of rows, as once, few, many or a class of expanded clone.

TRBV27	TRBJ2-7	TRBD2	NA	CASSPGTSARYEQYF	TGTGCCAGCAGCCCGGGGACTAGCGCCCGCTACGAGCAGTACTTC
TRBV5-1	TRBJ2-7	NA	NA	CASSKPGAGIHEQYF	TGCGCCAGCAGCAAGCCGGGGGCGGGAATACACGAGCAGTACTTC
TRBV18	TRBJ1-1	NA	NA	CASSPERATEAFF	TGTGCCAGCTCACCAGAAAGGGCCACTGAAGCTTTCTTT
TRBV29-1	TRBJ2-2	NA	NA	CSATWDTGELFF	TGCAGCGCGACGTGGGACACCGGGGAGCTGTTTTTT
TRBV20-1	TRBJ2-7	NA	NA	CSASAPYEQYF	TGCAGTGCTTCAGCCCCCTACGAGCAGTACTTC
TRBV5-1	TRBJ2-5	NA	NA	CASSLEGVGRETQYF	TGCGCCAGCAGCTTGGAGGGAGTTGGTCGGGAGACCCAGTACTTC
TRBV7-2	TRBJ1-5	NA	NA	CASSKGSGQPQHF	TGTGCCAGCAGTAAGGGGAGTGGTCAGCCCCAGCATTTT
TRBV4-2	TRBJ2-7	TRBD1	NA	CASSPKRGQSSYEQYF	TGTGCCAGCAGCCCTAAGAGGGGACAGAGCTCCTACGAGCAGTACTTC
TRBV6-1	TRBJ1-5	NA	NA	CASSDQPNQPQHF	TGTGCCAGCAGTGATCAACCAAATCAGCCCCAGCATTTT
TRBV28	TRBJ1-2	NA	once	CASSLGADGYTF	TGTGCCAGCAGTTTGGGGGCGGATGGCTACACCTTC
TRBV6-5	TRBJ2-6	TRBD2	NA	CASGAAGPGANVLTF	TGTGCCAGCGGGGCAGCGGGACCTGGGGCCAACGTCCTGACTTTC
TRBV5-5	TRBJ2-3	TRBD2	NA	CASSSLTSGDSTDTQYF	TGTGCCAGCAGCTCCTTGACTAGCGGGGATAGCACAGATACGCAGTATTTT
TRBV5-1	TRBJ2-3	TRBD2	NA	CASGGGSTDTQYF	TGCGCCAGCGGGGGGGGGAGCACAGATACGCAGTATTTT
TRBV2	TRBJ1-1	TRBD1	NA	CASNRRQGGTEAFF	TGTGCCAGCAATAGAAGACAGGGCGGAACTGAAGCTTTCTTT
TRBV2	TRBJ1-3	NA	NA	CASSAMGRMIGNTIYF	TGTGCCAGCAGTGCTATGGGCAGGATGATTGGAAACACCATATATTTT
TRBV18	TRBJ2-5	TRBD1	NA	CASSPRGQGETQYF	TGTGCCAGCTCACCTAGGGGGCAAGGAGAGACCCAGTACTTC
TRBV15	TRBJ2-2	NA	NA	CATSRDQAGITGELFF	TGTGCCACCAGCAGAGATCAAGCAGGGATCACCGGGGAGCTGTTTTTT
TRBV28	TRBJ2-3	NA	NA	CASSLSAQAADTQYF	TGTGCCAGCAGTTTATCGGCCCAGGCGGCGGATACGCAGTATTTT
TRBV11-2	TRBJ2-1	NA	NA	CASSLGGDEQFF	TGTGCCAGCAGCCTTGGGGGAGATGAGCAGTTCTTC
TRBV7-9	TRBJ1-5	NA	NA	CASSLSSSNQPQHF	TGTGCCAGCAGCTTATCTAGTAGCAATCAGCCCCAGCATTTT
TRBV5-3	TRBJ2-6	NA	NA	CARSLARRSGANVLTF	TGTGCCAGAAGCTTGGCTCGGCGCTCCGGGGCCAACGTCCTGACTTTC
TRBV7-7	TRBJ2-2	TRBD2	NA	CASRRGSGGNTGELFF	TGTGCCTCACGGAGGGGTAGCGGGGGAAACACCGGGGAGCTGTTTTTT
TRBV30	TRBJ2-5	TRBD2	NA	CAWSVTAGGLETQYF	TGTGCCTGGAGTGTAACAGCGGGAGGGCTAGAGACCCAGTACTTC
TRBV7-9	TRBJ1-6	NA	NA	CASSTSRPSSYNSPLHF	TGTGCCAGCAGCACCAGCAGGCCTAGCTCCTATAATTCACCCCTCCACTTT
TRBV9	TRBJ1-2	NA	NA	CASSVDRNYGYTF	TGTGCCAGCAGCGTAGACAGGAACTATGGCTACACCTTC
TRBV15	TRBJ1-4	TRBD1	NA	CATSRVGTGIEKLFF	TGTGCCACCAGCAGAGTTGGGACAGGGATAGAAAAACTGTTTTTT
TRBV15	TRBJ2-7	TRBD2	NA	CATSSTAGGPREQYF	TGTGCCACCAGCAGCACAGCGGGAGGGCCGAGGGAGCAGTACTTC
TRBV6-1	TRBJ2-1	NA	NA	CASSWGALNEQFF	TGTGCCAGCAGTTGGGGGGCCCTCAATGAGCAGTTCTTC
TRBV10-2	TRBJ2-1	TRBD2	once	CASSSPLTSGSNEQFF	TGCGCCAGCAGTTCTCCCTTGACTAGCGGGAGCAATGAGCAGTTCTTC
TRBV7-2	TRBJ2-5	NA	NA	CASSLGGGYWETQYF	TGTGCCAGCAGCTTGGGAGGGGGCTATTGGGAGACCCAGTACTTC
TRBV19	TRBJ1-5	TRBD1	NA	CASTYLDRGRQPQHF	TGTGCCAGTACCTACCTCGACAGGGGTCGGCAGCCCCAGCATTTT
TRBV30	TRBJ2-3	NA	NA	CAWSVMGQSTDTQYF	TGTGCCTGGAGCGTAATGGGGCAGAGCACAGATACGCAGTATTTT
TRBV18	TRBJ1-4	NA	NA	CASSPRDQKREKLFF	TGTGCCAGCTCACCACGGGACCAGAAACGGGAGAAACTGTTTTTT
TRBV28	TRBJ1-5	NA	NA	CASSLNGNQPQHF	TGTGCCAGCAGTTTAAATGGCAATCAGCCCCAGCATTTT
TRBV5-6	TRBJ2-7	TRBD1	once	CASSYEQGAAFYEQYF	TGTGCCAGCAGCTACGAACAGGGGGCCGCTTTCTACGAGCAGTACTTC
TRBV4-1	TRBJ1-4	NA	NA	CASSPPSGTYDNEKLFF	TGCGCCAGCAGCCCGCCCTCCGGGACCTACGATAATGAAAAACTGTTTTTT
TRBV15	TRBJ2-3	NA	NA	CATSRDRDVGGTDTQYF	TGTGCCACCAGCAGAGACAGGGATGTGGGGGGCACAGATACGCAGTATTTT
TRBV5-1	TRBJ2-5	TRBD1	NA	CASSFPGQGAIETQYF	TGCGCCAGCAGCTTCCCGGGACAGGGGGCGATCGAGACCCAGTACTTC
TRBV9	TRBJ1-4	TRBD1	NA	CASSTTQGWTNEKLFF	TGTGCCAGCAGCACGACACAGGGGTGGACTAATGAAAAACTGTTTTTT
TRBV6-1	TRBJ2-1	TRBD1	NA	CASSEAGTGSNEQFF	TGTGCCAGCAGTGAAGCTGGGACAGGGAGCAATGAGCAGTTCTTC
TRBV7-9	TRBJ2-1	TRBD2	NA	CASSKPNPGLAGFDEQFF	TGTGCCAGCAGCAAACCTAACCCGGGACTAGCGGGTTTCGATGAGCAGTTCTTC
TRBV19	TRBJ1-2	TRBD1	once	CASRGQGRYGYTF	TGTGCCAGTAGAGGACAGGGGCGCTATGGCTACACCTTC
TRBV2	TRBJ1-1	NA	NA	CASSEERVTENTEAFF	TGTGCCAGCAGTGAAGAAAGGGTGACAGAGAACACTGAAGCTTTCTTT
TRBV2	TRBJ1-4	NA	NA	CASSEEGGALYFNEKLFF	TGTGCCAGCAGTGAAGAGGGAGGGGCACTCTACTTTAATGAAAAACTGTTTTTT
TRBV5-5	TRBJ1-3	NA	NA	CASSLGGAGNTIYF	TGTGCCAGCAGCTTGGGGGGAGCTGGAAACACCATATATTTT
TRBV19	TRBJ2-2	NA	NA	CASSILLFNTGELFF	TGTGCCAGTAGTATTCTACTTTTCAACACCGGGGAGCTGTTTTTT
TRBV6-5	TRBJ2-1	NA	NA	CASSFQGYVDNEQFF	TGTGCCAGCAGTTTCCAGGGATACGTCGACAATGAGCAGTTCTTC
TRBV2	TRBJ1-2	NA	NA	CASSEGPGVGNYGYTF	TGTGCCAGCAGTGAAGGGCCTGGTGTAGGGAACTATGGCTACACCTTC
TRBV7-3	TRBJ1-1	NA	NA	CASSLEPGFQAFF	TGTGCCAGCAGCTTAGAGCCGGGATTTCAAGCTTTCTTT
TRBV7-9	TRBJ1-2	NA	NA	CASSPGGHGYTF	TGTGCCAGCAGCCCTGGGGGCCATGGCTACACCTTC
TRBV20-1	TRBJ2-5	NA	NA	CSVRQQETQYF	TGCAGTGTCCGACAGCAAGAGACCCAGTACTTC
TRBV5-4	TRBJ2-3	TRBD2	once	CASSPSGRARDTQYF	TGTGCCAGCAGCCCTAGCGGGAGGGCGCGGGATACGCAGTATTTT
TRBV28	TRBJ1-4	NA	NA	CASSPTDLNEKLFF	TGTGCCAGCAGCCCGACGGACCTTAATGAAAAACTGTTTTTT
TRBV14	TRBJ2-5	TRBD1	NA	CASSLQTGGRETQYF	TGTGCCAGCAGCCTACAGACAGGGGGCAGGGAGACCCAGTACTTC
TRBV10-1	TRBJ2-1	TRBD1	few	CASPPTGMNEQFF	TGCGCCAGCCCGCCGACAGGGATGAATGAGCAGTTCTTC
TRBV6-5	TRBJ1-5	NA	NA	CASSPPGGNQPQHF	TGTGCCAGCAGTCCCCCGGGGGGAAATCAGCCCCAGCATTTT
TRBV27	TRBJ2-7	NA	NA	CASSTSGFSSYEQYF	TGTGCCAGCAGTACAAGCGGGTTCAGCTCCTACGAGCAGTACTTC
TRBV28	TRBJ2-7	NA	NA	CASTPGPILDEQYF	TGTGCCAGCACCCCGGGACCGATATTGGACGAGCAGTACTTC
TRBV4-1	TRBJ2-3	NA	NA	CASSPRGLSTDTQYF	TGCGCCAGCAGCCCCCGGGGGCTAAGCACAGATACGCAGTATTTT
TRBV4-3	TRBJ1-3	NA	NA	CASSQDSAGIGNTIYF	TGCGCCAGCAGCCAAGATTCAGCAGGGATTGGAAACACCATATATTTT